This is a list of T cell receptor beta chains from one sample in a study of CD8+CD57+ T cells in acquired aplastic anemia. MiXCR was run by TCRdb on the reads, yielding one entry per CDR3 protein. This sample yields around 200,000 distinct CDR3 sequences, of which around 50% are seen a single time; 10% to 15% belongs to the top ten. Specimen: sorted CD4+, CD8+, or CD8+CD57+ T cells (not recorded which) from PBMCs. The receptors derive from a human donor with aplastic anemia. Both conserved end residues are part of each CDR3. D genes are given only for firm matches. Only some rows state a clone size, as once, few, many or a class for expanded clones.

d_call: NA
v_call: TRBV2
clone_size: NA
j_call: TRBJ2-7
cdr3_nt: TGTGCCAGCGGAGAGGGCTCCTACGAGCAGTACTTC
cdr3_aa: CASGEGSYEQYF

d_call: TRBD2
v_call: TRBV29-1
clone_size: once
j_call: TRBJ2-1
cdr3_nt: TGCAGCGTTGCAGAACTAGCGGGGTTCGGATTGTTCTTC
cdr3_aa: CSVAELAGFGLFF

d_call: NA
v_call: TRBV12-3/TRBV12-4
clone_size: many
j_call: TRBJ1-6
cdr3_nt: TGTGCCAGCAGTTGGATGGACCCTTATAATTCACCCCTCCACTTT
cdr3_aa: CASSWMDPYNSPLHF

d_call: NA
v_call: TRBV19
clone_size: NA
j_call: TRBJ1-2
cdr3_nt: TGTGCCAGTAGCACACAGGGCGGACCCTATGACTACACCTTC
cdr3_aa: CASSTQGGPYDYTF

d_call: NA
v_call: TRBV7-9
clone_size: NA
j_call: TRBJ2-7
cdr3_nt: TGTGCCAGCAGCTTGACAGCGCGCGAGCAGTACTTC
cdr3_aa: CASSLTAREQYF

d_call: NA
v_call: TRBV19
clone_size: NA
j_call: TRBJ1-1
cdr3_nt: TGTGCCAGCCGACAGATGAACACTGAAGCTTTCTTT
cdr3_aa: CASRQMNTEAFF

d_call: NA
v_call: TRBV4-2
clone_size: many
j_call: TRBJ1-4
cdr3_nt: TGTGCCAGCAGCCAAACCGGGACAAGCGATGAAAAACTGTTTTTT
cdr3_aa: CASSQTGTSDEKLFF

d_call: TRBD1
v_call: TRBV5-1
clone_size: many
j_call: TRBJ2-5
cdr3_nt: TGCGCCAGCAGCTTGATGGGACAGCAAGAGACCCAGTACTTC
cdr3_aa: CASSLMGQQETQYF

d_call: TRBD2
v_call: TRBV15
clone_size: NA
j_call: TRBJ2-1
cdr3_nt: TGTGCCACCAGCAGTCTAGCGGGGCATACAAATGAGCAGTTCTTC
cdr3_aa: CATSSLAGHTNEQFF

d_call: NA
v_call: TRBV5-5
clone_size: NA
j_call: TRBJ2-7
cdr3_nt: TGTGCCAGCAGCTTGGGTAGGCTGAATGAGCAGCTCTTC
cdr3_aa: CASSLGRLNEQLF

d_call: TRBD1
v_call: TRBV5-8
clone_size: NA
j_call: TRBJ1-2
cdr3_nt: TGTGCCAGCAGCTCCCGGGACAGGGTCTACTTC
cdr3_aa: CASSSRDRVYF

d_call: NA
v_call: TRBV20-1
clone_size: NA
j_call: TRBJ1-1
cdr3_nt: TGCAGGGGATATCTCAGCGCCATGAACACTGAAGCTTTCTTT
cdr3_aa: CRGYLSAMNTEAFF

d_call: NA
v_call: TRBV5-1
clone_size: many
j_call: TRBJ2-7
cdr3_nt: TGCGCCAGCAGCTTGGAGGGAGGTAGGGCCCACGAGCAGTACTTC
cdr3_aa: CASSLEGGRAHEQYF

d_call: NA
v_call: TRBV6-1
clone_size: many
j_call: TRBJ2-1
cdr3_nt: TGTGCAGGGGGGGAGCGGGGAAACAATGAGCAGTTCTTC
cdr3_aa: CAGGERGNNEQFF